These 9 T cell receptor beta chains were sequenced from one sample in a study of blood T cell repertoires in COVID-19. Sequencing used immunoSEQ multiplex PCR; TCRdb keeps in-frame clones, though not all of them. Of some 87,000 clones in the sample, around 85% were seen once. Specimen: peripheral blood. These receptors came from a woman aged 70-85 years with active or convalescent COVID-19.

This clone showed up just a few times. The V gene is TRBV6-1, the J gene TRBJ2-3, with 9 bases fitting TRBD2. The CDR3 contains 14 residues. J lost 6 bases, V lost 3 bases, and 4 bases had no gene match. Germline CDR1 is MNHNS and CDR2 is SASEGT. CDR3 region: CASSDQSGGDTQYF. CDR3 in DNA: TGTGCCAGCAGTGACCAGAGCGGGGGGGATACGCAGTATTTT.

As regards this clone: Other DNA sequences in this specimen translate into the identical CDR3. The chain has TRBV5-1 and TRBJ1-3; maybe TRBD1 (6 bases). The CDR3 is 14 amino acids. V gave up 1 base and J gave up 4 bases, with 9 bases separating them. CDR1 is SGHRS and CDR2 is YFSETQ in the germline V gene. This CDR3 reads CASSLTGTGNTIYF. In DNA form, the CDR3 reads TGCGCCAGCAGCTTGACAGGGACCGGAAACACCATATATTTT.

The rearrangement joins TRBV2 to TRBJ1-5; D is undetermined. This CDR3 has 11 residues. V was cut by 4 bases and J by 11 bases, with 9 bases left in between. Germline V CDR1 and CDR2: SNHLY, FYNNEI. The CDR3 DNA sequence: TGTGCCAGCAGTGTAGATGTGACCCAGCATTTT. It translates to CASSVDVTQHF. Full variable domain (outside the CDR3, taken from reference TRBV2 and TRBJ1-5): EPEVTQTPSHQVTQMGQEVILRCVPISNHLYFYWYRQILGQKVEFLVSFYNNEISEKSEIFDDQFSVERPDGSNFTLKIRSTKLEDSAMYFCASSVDVTQHFGDGTRLSIL.

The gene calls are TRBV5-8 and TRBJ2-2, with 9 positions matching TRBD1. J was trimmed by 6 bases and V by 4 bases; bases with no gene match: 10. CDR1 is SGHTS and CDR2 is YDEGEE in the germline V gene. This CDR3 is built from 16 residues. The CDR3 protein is CASSRYWTGAPGELFF. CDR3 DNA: TGTGCCAGCAGCCGTTACTGGACAGGGGCTCCCGGGGAGCTGTTTTTT.

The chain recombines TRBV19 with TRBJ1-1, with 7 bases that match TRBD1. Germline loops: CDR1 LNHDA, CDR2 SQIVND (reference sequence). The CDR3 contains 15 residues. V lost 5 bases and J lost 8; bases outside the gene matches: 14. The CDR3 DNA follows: TGTGCCAGTAGTTCTGTGGCACAGGGGAGGTCAGAAGCTTTCTTT. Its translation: CASSSVAQGRSEAFF.

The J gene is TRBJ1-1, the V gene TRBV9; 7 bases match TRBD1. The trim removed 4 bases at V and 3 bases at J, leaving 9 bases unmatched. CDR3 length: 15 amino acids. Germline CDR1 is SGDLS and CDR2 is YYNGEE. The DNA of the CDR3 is TGTGCCAGCAGCCCACGGGTTACAGGGGACACTGAAGCTTTCTTT. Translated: CASSPRVTGDTEAFF.

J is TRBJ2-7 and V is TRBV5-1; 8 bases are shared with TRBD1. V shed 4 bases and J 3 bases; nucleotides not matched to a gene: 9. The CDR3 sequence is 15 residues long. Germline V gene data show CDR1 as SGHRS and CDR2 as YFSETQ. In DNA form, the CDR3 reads TGCGCCAGCAGCCAGACAGGGGACCCCAACTACGAGCAGTACTTC. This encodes CASSQTGDPNYEQYF.

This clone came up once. CDR3 DNA sequence: TGTGCCAGCAGAGTCGGGACAGGGTTCGAGCAGTACTTC. It yields the protein CASRVGTGFEQYF. The genes are TRBV2 and TRBJ2-7; TRBD1 aligns across 9 bases. J gave up 6 bases and V 6 bases, and 6 bases lay outside the gene matches. Germline CDR1 is SNHLY and CDR2 is FYNNEI. The CDR3 totals 13 residues. The full variable domain, completed using reference TRBV2 and TRBJ2-7, is EPEVTQTPSHQVTQMGQEVILRCVPISNHLYFYWYRQILGQKVEFLVSFYNNEISEKSEIFDDQFSVERPDGSNFTLKIRSTKLEDSAMYFCASRVGTGFEQYFGPGTRLTVT.

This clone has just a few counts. The CDR3 spells CASSLGRGLTGELFF. The CDR3 nucleotides read TGTGCCAGCAGCTTGGGTAGGGGGCTGACCGGGGAGCTGTTTTTT. This chain links TRBV5-4 with TRBJ2-2, with 7 bases lining up with TRBD1. The CDR3 covers 15 residues. The J segment lost 5 bases and the V segment lost 0 bases, leaving 4 bases of the junction unmatched. Germline assignment: CDR1 SGHNT and CDR2 YYREEE (reference sequence).